A single sample gave rise to the 19 T cell receptor beta chains below, sequenced in a study of early T cells in non-severe SARS-CoV-2 infection. TCRdb called the 5' RACE reads again in MiXCR, with one record for every CDR3 protein. The table lists around 70,000 distinct CDR3 sequences, approximately 12% of them singletons. Sequencing was carried out using whole blood. The source of these receptors is an adult who was a healthcare worker with PCR-confirmed SARS-CoV-2 infection or an uninfected control (not recorded which).

This clonotype has at least ten counts. V usage is TRBV4-1 and J usage is TRBJ2-7; 11 positions agree with TRBD2. After removal of 0 bases from V and 0 bases from J, the junction contained 4 bases not matched to a gene. The CDR3 spans 17 residues. Germline CDR1 reads MGHRA; CDR2 reads YSYEKL. The CDR3 nucleotides are TGCGCCAGCAGCCAAGATATACTAGCGGGAGCCTCCTACGAGCAGTACTTC. Translated, it gives CASSQDILAGASYEQYF.

This clonotype was detected many times. The chain is built from TRBV3-1 and TRBJ1-2; D ambiguous. Trimming took off 0 bases at V and 4 bases at J, with 12 bases between the two ends. Germline assignment: CDR1 LGHDT and CDR2 YNNKEL (reference sequence). The CDR3 loop spans 15 amino acids. The CDR3 nucleotides are TGTGCCAGCAGCCAAGAGCGTGGAAGAGCCTATGGCTACACCTTC. This translates into CASSQERGRAYGYTF.

This clonotype was observed at least ten times. The genes are TRBV2 and TRBJ1-1; tentative D call: TRBD1 (5 bases). This CDR3 has 20 residues. Trimming removed 6 bases from V and 0 bases from J, with 29 bases in between. CDR1 is SNHLY and CDR2 is FYNNEI in the germline V gene. The CDR3 DNA reads as TGTGCCAGCAGAAAAAGAGGAAGTAGGTTGGGGCGATCCCTGAACACTGAAGCTTTCTTT. It specifies CASRKRGSRLGRSLNTEAFF.

This chain uses TRBV20-1 with TRBJ2-3, with a tentative D call TRBD2 (6 bases). CDR1 DFQATT and CDR2 SNEGSKA come from the germline V gene (reference sequence). The CDR3 is 13 residues long. Trimming left V 3 bases short and J 0 bases short, with 7 bases between. Here the CDR3 DNA reads TGCAGTGCTAGCGGGGGTAGCACAGATACGCAGTATTTT. This codes for CSASGGSTDTQYF.

The chain links TRBV4-1 to TRBJ2-1; TRBD1 matches at 7 bases. The CDR3 runs to 14 residues. Germline V lookup: CDR1 MGHRA, CDR2 YSYEKL. Losses at the gene ends were 1 base for V and 9 bases for J; bases not matched to a gene: 6. CDR3 DNA sequence: TGCGCCAGCAGCCAAGCACAGAGGGGGCCTGAGCAGTTCTTC. Translated, it gives CASSQAQRGPEQFF.

This clonotype turned up a few times. This rearrangement joins TRBV10-2 to TRBJ2-1, with 8 bases aligning to TRBD2. Unmatched junction bases numbered 6, after V lost 8 bases and J lost 0 bases. CDR3 length equals 15 residues. Germline V CDR1 and CDR2: WSHSY, SAAADI. The CDR3 nucleotides are TGCGCCAGCCGCGTCGGGACTAGCTCCTACAATGAGCAGTTCTTC. Translation: CASRVGTSSYNEQFF.

This chain connects TRBV18 to TRBJ2-3, with TRBD2 matching 10 bases. The length of the CDR3 is 15 residues. Germline CDR1 and CDR2: KGHSH and LQKENI. V was clipped by 2 bases and J by 5 bases; unmatched bases: 4. DNA of the CDR3: TGTGCCAGCTCACCAACTAGCGGGAATAAAGATACGCAGTATTTT. It translates to CASSPTSGNKDTQYF.

This clonotype has a handful of counts. The chain is built from TRBV6-5 and TRBJ1-4; 10 bases map to TRBD1. With 6 bases clipped from V and 3 bases from J, the junction kept 10 bases outside the gene matches. This CDR3 is 17 amino acids long. Germline V gives CDR1 MNHEY, CDR2 SVGAGI. This CDR3 is CASSSSGQGIANEKLFF. The CDR3 DNA reads as TGTGCCAGCAGCTCCTCGGGACAGGGGATAGCTAATGAAAAACTGTTTTTT.

The chain is built from TRBV4-2 and TRBJ2-5; the D gene is possibly TRBD2 (6 bases). Germline values: CDR1 LGHNA, CDR2 YNFKEQ. CDR3 size: 13 residues. V was clipped by 7 bases and J by 9 bases, with 18 bases between them. CDR3 protein: CASTQTGREAQYF. In DNA form, the CDR3 reads TGTGCCAGCACCCAGACCGGGAGAGAAGCCCAGTACTTC.

The rearrangement joins TRBV11-2 to TRBJ1-1; a possible D gene is TRBD1 (5 bases). Germline V gene sequence: CDR1 SGHAT, CDR2 FQNNGV. CDR3 length: 14 residues. Trimming removed 3 bases from V and 4 bases from J, with 12 bases in between. CDR3 coding DNA: TGTGCCAGCAGCTTTGGGGGACCAAGCACTGAAGCTTTCTTT. This translates into CASSFGGPSTEAFF.

This clonotype showed up many times. The rearrangement links TRBV20-1 to TRBJ2-7, with D hard to call. The V end lost 1 base, the J end lost 4 bases, and 20 bases lay between the germline ends. The CDR3 sequence is 16 residues long. CDR1 DFQATT and CDR2 SNEGSKA come from the germline V gene (reference sequence). The chain's CDR3 is CSARVGNSRASYEQYF. Written as DNA, the CDR3 is TGCAGTGCTAGAGTTGGTAATAGCCGCGCTTCTTACGAGCAGTACTTC.

There are a few counts of this clonotype. The chain links TRBV10-3 to TRBJ1-4; D possibly corresponds to TRBD1 (5 bases). CDR3 length equals 13 residues. The germline V gene has CDR1 ENHRY and CDR2 SYGVKD. Deletions cut 6 bases from V and 5 bases from J, with 10 bases between. Here the CDR3 DNA reads TGTGCCATCAGCCCGGGGCGAAATGAAAAACTGTTTTTT. It codes for CAISPGRNEKLFF.

The chain uses TRBV5-1 and TRBJ2-3; the D gene could be TRBD1 or TRBD2 (6 bases each). The CDR3 consists of 15 residues. V was shortened by 5 bases and J by 1 base, with 14 bases between the two germline ends. CDR1 is SGHRS, CDR2 YFSETQ, per germline. The CDR3 sequence: CASRLLGGGTDTQYF. DNA for the CDR3: TGCGCCAGCAGGCTCTTGGGGGGCGGCACAGATACGCAGTATTTT.

A remark on this clonotype: Just one base apart from a much larger clone, this may be a read error. V usage is TRBV27 and J usage is TRBJ1-1; no clear D gene. Germline CDR1 is MNHEY and CDR2 is SMNVEV (reference sequence). The CDR3 totals 14 residues. Written as DNA, the CDR3 is TGTGCCAACAGTTTTCAGGCCGACGGAACTGAAGCTTTCTTT. Amino acids: CANSFQADGTEAFF.

The sample holds a few counts of this clonotype. This chain links TRBV11-2 with TRBJ2-3; D is tentatively TRBD1 or TRBD2 (5 bases each). The V and J ends lost 5 bases and 1 base respectively, with 16 bases between them. CDR1 is SGHAT and CDR2 is FQNNGV in the germline V gene. The CDR3 consists of 16 residues. CDR3 region: CASSPFGGSGTDTQYF. The CDR3 coding sequence is TGTGCCAGCAGCCCGTTTGGGGGTAGCGGCACAGATACGCAGTATTTT.

The V gene is TRBV5-1, the J gene TRBJ2-3; 13 positions agree with TRBD2. The V gene end was trimmed by 2 bases and the J gene end by 4 bases; junction bases not matched to a gene: 4. Germline lookup yields CDR1 SGHRS and CDR2 YFSETQ. The CDR3 is made up of 16 amino acids. CDR3 protein: CASSFKTSGRSDTQYF. CDR3 in DNA: TGCGCCAGCAGCTTCAAGACTAGCGGGAGGTCAGATACGCAGTATTTT. Full variable domain (outside the CDR3, taken from reference TRBV5-1 and TRBJ2-3): KAGVTQTPRYLIKTRGQQVTLSCSPISGHRSVSWYQQTPGQGLQFLFEYFSETQRNKGNFPGRFSGRQFSNSRSEMNVSTLELGDSALYLCASSFKTSGRSDTQYFGPGTRLTVL.

The chain combines TRBV7-2 with TRBJ2-7, with D perhaps matching TRBD2 (5 bases). Per germline, CDR1 SGHTA and CDR2 FQGNSA. This CDR3 spans 14 amino acids. V gave up 4 bases and J gave up 0 bases, with 10 bases separating them. CDR3 sequence reads: CASSSDAGSYEQYF. The DNA of the CDR3 is TGTGCCAGCAGCTCGGACGCGGGCTCCTACGAGCAGTACTTC.

V and J are TRBV5-1 and TRBJ2-6, with D possibly being TRBD2 (6 bases). This CDR3 is built from 17 residues. Germline V gene sequence: CDR1 SGHRS, CDR2 YFSETQ. The V and J ends lost 3 bases and 4 bases respectively, with 17 bases between them. Here the CDR3 reads CASSWDSTWGGANVLTF. CDR3 coding DNA: TGCGCCAGCAGCTGGGACTCCACGTGGGGAGGGGCCAACGTCCTGACTTTC.

This clonotype was seen a few times. The V call is TRBV7-9, the J call TRBJ2-1; TRBD2 matches 12 bases. V lost 7 bases to trimming and J lost 9 bases; unmatched junction nucleotides: 16. The CDR3 extends over 17 amino acids. Germline V gene lookup returns CDR1 SEHNR and CDR2 FQNEAQ (reference sequence). The CDR3 sequence is CASTWQVLAGGPGEQFF. CDR3 DNA sequence: TGTGCCAGCACCTGGCAAGTCCTAGCGGGAGGGCCTGGTGAGCAGTTCTTC.